This T cell receptor (beta chain) was identified during a study of beta chain features in type 1 diabetes. Study information: Patient and healthy donor groups were alike in age, gender and cell yields.

Expressed TCRB transcripts were sequenced after all isolated RNA was converted to cDNA. Method: immunoSEQ multiplex PCR; TCRdb's copy keeps in-frame clones and lacks some. The sample has roughly 250,000 clones; 9% to 10% are singletons. The CDR3 runs to 15 residues. Germline CDR1 SEHNR, CDR2 FQNEAQ (reference sequence). V lost 5 bases, J lost 5 bases, and 18 bases lay in between. The clonotype comes from a woman aged 18-29 years in good health. The sample comprised naive CD4+ T cells from blood. V and J are TRBV7-9 and TRBJ2-5, with TRBD2 as a possible D gene (7 bases). DNA for the CDR3: TGTGCCAGCAGCCAGAACGGACTAGACAGGGAGACCCAGTACTTC. Amino acids: CASSQNGLDRETQYF. Looking up the rest from reference TRBV7-9 and TRBJ2-5 gives the full variable domain: DTGVSQNPRHKITKRGQNVTFRCDPISEHNRLYWYRQTLGQGPEFLTYFQNEAQLEKSRLLSDRFSAERPKGSFSTLEIQRTEQGDSAMYLCASSQNGLDRETQYFGPGTRLLVL.